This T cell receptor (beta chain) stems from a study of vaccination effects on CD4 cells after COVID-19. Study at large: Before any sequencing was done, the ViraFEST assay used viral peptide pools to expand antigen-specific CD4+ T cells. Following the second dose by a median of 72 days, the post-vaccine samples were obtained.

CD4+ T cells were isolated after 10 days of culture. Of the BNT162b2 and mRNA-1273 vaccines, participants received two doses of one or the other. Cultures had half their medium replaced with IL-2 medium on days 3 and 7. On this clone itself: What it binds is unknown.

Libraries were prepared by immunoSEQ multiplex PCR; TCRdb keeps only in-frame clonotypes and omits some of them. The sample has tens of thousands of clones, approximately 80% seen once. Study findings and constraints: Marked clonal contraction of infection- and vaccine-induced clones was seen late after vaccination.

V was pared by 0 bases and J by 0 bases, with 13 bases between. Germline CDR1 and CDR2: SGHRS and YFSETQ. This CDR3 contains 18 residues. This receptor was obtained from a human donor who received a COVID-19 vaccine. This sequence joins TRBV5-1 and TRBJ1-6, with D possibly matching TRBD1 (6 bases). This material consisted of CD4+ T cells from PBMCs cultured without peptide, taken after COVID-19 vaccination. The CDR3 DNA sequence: TGCGCCAGCAGCTTGGACGGACAGCTAGGCTCCTATAATTCACCCCTCCACTTT. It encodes CASSLDGQLGSYNSPLHF.